This T cell receptor beta chain was identified during a study of cytomegalovirus exposure and HLA in healthy donors (dated by TCRdb to about 2017). A note on the overall study: An earlier analysis of some 600 of the donors reported 250 to 300 Gb of sequence data and around 100 million unique TCR beta sequences obtained from about 180 million T cells. Approximately 310 gigabases of sequencing data and approximately 80 million unique TCR sequences were included in an early release covering roughly 700 HLA-typed donors. Among the approximately 430 genotyped donors, about 85% belonged to the genetic ancestry cluster associated with self-reported Caucasian donors. The study aimed to test whether signatures of past pathogen exposure could be identified by cataloging public T cell receptors. The study used immunosequencing to profile the T cell repertoires of some 600 subjects and linked those repertoires to cytomegalovirus serostatus. Besides the first cohort of around 670 subjects, a separate validation cohort made up of over 95 different subjects was used. The study combined high-throughput TCR immunosequencing, statistical association of individual TCRs with disease status, and machine learning to predict cytomegalovirus infection status. In a later analysis, previously published TCR beta repertoires from 666 donors were re-analyzed and high-resolution HLA genotyping was added so that TCR occurrence patterns could be studied. Rather than drawing on any new phenotypic data, the later analysis identified candidate immune exposures from TCR beta sequences and the way those sequences occurred across donors. An earlier analysis of nearly 600 of the donors applied high-throughput TCR beta sequencing to assess whether each TCR beta V gene segment acted as functional or pseudogenic. Donor age, sex, ethnicity and CMV serostatus were compiled alongside the repertoire data. In a later genetic analysis, genome-wide SNP genotypes for about 65% of the roughly 670 donors were used, and that subset was treated as a discovery cohort. All discovery cohort repertoires had been generated using a single sequencing platform. Both class I and class II loci were covered by HLA typing, at four-digit resolution. Typing coverage differed by locus: A, B, C, DRB1 and DQB1 were typed in roughly 629-640 donors, DQA1 in 500 to 550, DPA1 in around 610, and DPB1 in around 490. A handful of DR-DQ haplotypes were handled as single units for association and clustering because linkage in the cohort was strong. Among some 400 genotyped donors of the cohort, an average of around 240,000 unique TCR beta nucleotide sequences was sequenced per donor, of which approximately 19% were non-productive. Study-level results and caveats: Presence/absence analyses assumed roughly uniform sequencing depth across donors, an assumption that may not hold. For the cohort, immune exposure information was limited to CMV serostatus. Most TCR sequences were observed very rarely across donors, whereas some public TCRs were present in many individuals. In a later analysis, some 17,000 TCR beta sequences were associated with specific HLA alleles at a false discovery rate of 0.05. A total of about 180 TCR beta chains were listed by the study as associated with cytomegalovirus. Only TCR beta chains were sequenced in this cohort, and the absence of alpha or paired-chain data limited detectable features. According to a later analysis, TCR association rates differed among HLA loci, with DRB1 alleles showing the most associated TCRs and HLA-C alleles showing the fewest. According to a later analysis, most CMV-associated TCR beta chains appeared to be HLA-restricted, and the HLA associations seemed to be driven largely by CMV exposure. A group of highly shared sequence variants was considered likely to be a technical artifact of the sequencing pipeline. A few of the identified cytomegalovirus-associated TCR beta chains were confirmed in vitro to be specific for cytomegalovirus antigens. Several of the top co-occurrence clusters appeared to be linked to parvovirus B19, influenza, CMV and Epstein-Barr virus, according to a later analysis. The classifier was reported to diagnose cytomegalovirus status with high specificity and sensitivity in both the original and validation cohorts. An earlier analysis of some 560 of the donors showed that most TCR beta V segments appeared in productive rearrangements either about 87% or about 30% of the time, which broadly matched IMGT annotations. A further reported finding was that TCR beta sequences accurately predicted the HLA-A and HLA-B alleles for most subjects in the first cohort. Because the 87-base-pair reads could not distinguish some IMGT-functional V segments, including TRBV6-2 and TRBV6-3, those segments were excluded. Compared with equally common non-associated chains, HLA-associated TCR beta chains in a later analysis were more clonally expanded and had lower generation probabilities. The authors suggested that the approach could potentially be extended to other disease states and immunological phenotypes. Because counts were too low, some 17 rarely observed V segments, including chromosome 9 orphons, were excluded from the earlier analysis of some 540 of the donors. Compared with the 666-donor mean, donors in an Asian-associated ancestry cluster had fewer N-insertions in productive TCRs, according to a later genetic analysis. HLA typing was unavailable for some donors at each locus, so association tests used only the typed subset. An association between a missense DCLRE1C variant and V-gene and J-gene trimming of TCR beta chains was found in a later genetic analysis and replicated in an independent cohort. Linkage disequilibrium might explain the correlated functional status among segregating V segments, but an unknown experimental factor could not be excluded. When HLA alleles, especially DR and DQ, strongly co-occurred, TCR associations were difficult to assign to individual alleles.

Preparation of the library involved the immunoSEQ multiplex PCR assay. For the multiplex PCR, a mixture combining 60 forward primers for TCR Vbeta segments and 13 reverse primers for TCR Jbeta segments was used. Amplification of the CDR3 region of rearranged TCR beta genes was performed with a multiplex PCR assay on genomic DNA. The Illumina HiSeq System was used to sequence the amplified TCR beta libraries as 87-base-pair reads. Per the source publication's procedure: A later analysis counted approximately 84 million unique TCR beta chains across the approximately 700 repertoires, and 9 million to 14 million of these chains were shared by at least two donors. Raw reads were error-corrected and collapsed into unique sequences with a nearest-neighbor algorithm that merged closely related sequences to remove PCR and sequencing errors. To assign V, D and J gene segments, CDR3 sequences were aligned to IMGT reference sequences. For a sequence to be retained, at least a six-nucleotide match to both a V gene segment and a J gene segment was required. A rearrangement was called productive if the CDR3 had no stop codons and remained in frame with V and J, and every other rearrangement was called non-productive. Following IMGT convention, CDR3 was defined as the stretch from the second conserved V-encoded cysteine to the conserved J-encoded phenylalanine. The earlier analysis of roughly 590 of the donors excluded any sequence lacking an unambiguous match to a single V gene segment. An earlier analysis of about 600 of the donors called V segments functional above 56.7% productive rearrangements and segregating when the between-donor standard deviation exceeded 5%. To diagnose cytomegalovirus status from the catalog of TCR beta chain sequences, a statistical classification framework was built. In a later analysis, TCR nucleotide sequences were compared against IMGT/GENE-DB human TR gene sequences so that V and J genes could be assigned. The TCRdist pipeline was used in a later analysis to assign CDR3 sequences and most-parsimonious VDJ recombination scenarios. In a later analysis, each TCR beta chain was defined by its CDR3 amino acid sequence together with its V-gene family, and reads without a unique V-gene family were excluded. To address suspected cross-contamination and a sequencing artifact, a later analysis removed 592 highly shared, low-generation-probability nucleotide sequences. In a later analysis, a clonal expansion index was calculated for each public chain from normalized within-repertoire ranks of inferred template counts. In a later analysis, generation probabilities were computed using a VDJ recombination model fitted to out-of-frame rearrangements, and the results were checked against IGoR. In a later analysis, TCR-TCR, TCR-HLA and TCR-CMV co-occurrence was scored with hypergeometric tests, and a repertoire-size bias correction was applied to TCR pairs. To estimate false discovery rates, a later analysis permuted the HLA or CMV assignments 20 times. In a later analysis, co-occurring TCRs were grouped using DBSCAN, with TCRdist sequence similarity added in when clustering inside HLA-allele-positive subsets. Repertoires with fewer than 30,000 or more than 120,000 public chains were left out of co-occurrence clustering, as were five repertoires with anomalous nucleotide sharing. Not all clones reach the TCRdb copy of this immuneACCESS table, which keeps in-frame sequences only. Checked studies attribute under half of the gap to unresolved V genes and leave the rest unexplained. V, J and clone size are those of that table, while D and trimming were read from the DNA. This sample gives 150,000 to 200,000 clones in total; approximately 86% of them show up just once. The top ten constitute roughly 1.7% of the sample.

The cohort comprised 710 or so healthy bone marrow donors. All cohort members were sampled while nominally healthy, although unrecorded immune exposures were likely present. The donor tested CMV seronegative, placing the donor among the 350 or so seronegative members of the cohort. Every donor gave a peripheral blood sample, and the peripheral blood mononuclear cells from that sample were used for TCR beta sequencing. Genomic DNA was extracted from the blood cell samples with the Qiagen DNeasy Blood Extraction Kit. The germline ends are 9 bases apart after V is trimmed by 1 base and J by 0 bases. The CDR3, cysteine through phenylalanine, is 15 amino acids long. CDR3 DNA only is kept here, 45 bases in frame from base 1. From the germline V gene, CDR1 is KGHSH and CDR2 is LQKENI. With regard to this clone: Its antigen is unknown. There are no base qualities to consult, and no much larger clone falls within one base.

This clonotype originated in a young woman in good health and CMV-seronegative. In this chain, TRBV18 is recombined with TRBJ1-2; no D gene call is confident. Sequencing input: PBMCs. The DNA sequence is given as TGTGCCAGCTCACCACGAAACAGCCCTAACTATGGCTACACCTTC. Translated, it reads CASSPRNSPNYGYTF. The variable domain in full, with residues beyond the CDR3 obtained from the reference TRBV18 and TRBJ1-2 genes, is NAGVMQNPRHLVRRRGQEARLRCSPMKGHSHVYWYRQLPEEGLKFMVYLQKENIIDESGMPKERFSAEFPKEGPSILRIQQVVRGDSAAYFCASSPRNSPNYGYTFGSGTRLTVV.